This T cell receptor beta chain was identified during a study of CDR3 diversity in severe acne. CDR1 and CDR2 (germline): DFQATT, SNEGSKA (reference sequence). This CDR3 contains 14 residues. The V gene end was trimmed by 6 bases and the J gene end by 2 bases; junction bases not matched to a gene: 7. TCRdb reprocessed the PCR reads via MiXCR and lists one record per CDR3 protein. The sample has about 90,000 distinct CDR3 sequences, around 54% seen once. In this sample, this clonotype turned up many times. Sequenced material: blood. This receptor was identified in a male donor with severe acne vulgaris. This rearrangement joins TRBV20-1 to TRBJ1-5; 7 nucleotides match TRBD1. The DNA for the CDR3 is TGCAGTGCGAGCGCAGGGGGACGCAATCAGCCCCAGCATTTT. Encoded protein: CSASAGGRNQPQHF.